This T cell receptor (beta chain) was sequenced for a study of tumor-infiltrating lymphocytes in primary liver carcinoma. Background on the study: Stage T1-T3 N0M0 tumors measured about 4 to 11 cm at most.

Unsorted whole blood yielded blood RNA, and germline DNA was extracted as well. Germline V gene data show CDR1 as MNHEY and CDR2 as SVGEGT. J lost 0 bases, V lost 5 bases, and 6 bases had no gene match. The CDR3 covers 16 residues. TCR beta cDNA was made from 400 to 500 ng total RNA with a constant-region primer. Slightly modified ARM-PCR with three nested multiplex PCR rounds yielded TCR beta libraries. A C-beta reverse primer was combined with TRBV1-TRBV30 forward primers in the first two PCR rounds, and each round had around 11 cycles. From the multiplex PCR reads, TCRdb called clonotypes with MiXCR, one entry per CDR3 protein. Of about 310,000 distinct CDR3 sequences detected, almost 60% appear once; the ten largest clones hold around 15%.

The chain links TRBV6-2 or TRBV6-3 to TRBJ2-5; 10 positions agree with TRBD2. The sequence was obtained from a woman in her thirties with primary liver carcinoma and hepatitis B virus infection. Sequencing was done on a sample of peripheral blood. The CDR3 here is CASSAGLAANQETQYF. The CDR3 nucleotides are TGTGCCAGCAGTGCCGGACTAGCGGCTAACCAAGAGACCCAGTACTTC.